This TCR beta chain was identified during a study of shared clonotypes between healthy human individuals. Overall study findings and caveats: Naive subsets, compared against memory subsets, generally had larger estimated richness values. Despite large depth, sorted-subset datasets appeared incompletely sequenced.

On this clone: Its antigen is as yet unknown.

CD4+ cells were split into CD45RA+ naive and CD45RA-negative memory subsets. J lost 4 bases, V lost 1 base, and 7 bases had no gene match. Germline V lookup: CDR1 SGHRS, CDR2 YFSETQ. The CDR3 totals 16 residues. Repertoires were generated with immunoSEQ multiplex PCR, while TCRdb's copy carries only in-frame clones and drops some. The sample has over 1.4 million clones; roughly 96% are singletons. The sequence was obtained from a man aged 25 to 45 in good health. V gene TRBV5-1 combines with J gene TRBJ2-5; 10 bases are shared with TRBD1. The sample comprised naive CD4+ T cells sorted from blood. Sample subset: CD45RA+ positively selected. CDR3 sequence reads: CASSLTGQGEGETQYF. For the CDR3, the DNA is TGCGCCAGCAGCTTGACCGGACAGGGGGAGGGAGAGACCCAGTACTTC.